The source of this T cell receptor beta chain is a study of blood T cell repertoires in COVID-19. Study-level background: The study drew acute and convalescent COVID-19 samples from the United States, Italy and Spain. Sources were T cells, B-cell-depleted T cells, or PBMCs; the material itself was cDNA or gDNA.

Looked up from germline, CDR1 is MDHEN and CDR2 is SYDVKM. V lost 3 bases and J 4 bases, leaving 8 bases between the germline ends. This CDR3 is built from 13 residues. Measured with immunoSEQ multiplex PCR; TCRdb has only the in-frame clones, and not every one. Among about 380,000 clones listed, around 84% were seen once. The sequenced sample was peripheral blood. The chain is built from TRBV28 and TRBJ2-3, with D hard to call. The receptor comes from a human donor with acute or convalescent COVID-19. The donor label of this sample is uncertain. CDR3 coding DNA: TGTGCCAGCAGTTTTAACGTAGCAGATACGCAGTATTTT. Protein sequence: CASSFNVADTQYF.